The 22 T cell receptor beta chains listed next were all sequenced from one sample in a study of blood T cell repertoires in COVID-19. TCRdb's copy holds only in-frame clones and misses some; the assay was immunoSEQ multiplex PCR. The sample has a few hundred thousand clones, about 88% seen once. What was sequenced was peripheral blood. Receptor source: a man aged 35-49 years with active or convalescent COVID-19.

This clone has only one observation. This sequence joins TRBV21-1 and TRBJ2-3; TRBD1 is the table's D call and was not checked against the DNA. TRBV21-1 is designated a pseudogene. This CDR3 spans 20 amino acids. The CDR3 region has the DNA TGTGCCAGCAGCAAAAGGCGGAACAGGGGGAAACCTTCCCGCACAGATACGCAGTATTTT. Encoded protein: CASSKRRNRGKPSRTDTQYF.

The rearrangement joins TRBV9 to TRBJ1-5, with 7 bases matching TRBD1. Germline assignment: CDR1 SGDLS and CDR2 YYNGEE. The ends lost 3 bases at V and 5 bases at J; junction bases unmatched: 2. This CDR3 spans 13 amino acids. CDR3 in DNA: TGTGCCAGCAGCGGACAGGGAGATCAGCCCCAGCATTTT. This sequence encodes CASSGQGDQPQHF.

This clone has a handful of counts. The chain recombines TRBV28 with TRBJ1-2; no firm D call. Germline V gene sequence: CDR1 MDHEN, CDR2 SYDVKM. V was pared by 0 bases and J by 4 bases, with 9 bases between. The CDR3 loop spans 14 amino acids. The CDR3, as DNA: TGTGCCAGCAGTTTATGGGGGAGTGGCTATGGCTACACCTTC. The encoded protein is CASSLWGSGYGYTF.

This clone showed up just a few times. V gene TRBV29-1 combines with J gene TRBJ2-7; a possible D gene is TRBD2 (5 bases). This CDR3 is built from 11 residues. The germline V gene encodes CDR1 SQVTM and CDR2 ANQGSEA. Trimming removed 5 bases at V and 7 bases at J, with 12 bases between. The CDR3 nucleotides read TGCAGCGTTCTGAAATCGGGGGAGCAGTACTTC. It encodes CSVLKSGEQYF.

The chain couples TRBV7-9 to TRBJ2-1; TRBD1 matches 10 bases. This CDR3 region has 14 residues. V gave up 5 bases and J gave up 9 bases; unmatched junction bases: 7. CDR1 is SEHNR and CDR2 is FQNEAQ in the germline V gene (reference sequence). The CDR3 DNA reads TGTGCCAGCAGCCGGGACAGGGGAGCCGGTGAGCAGTTCTTC. It codes for CASSRDRGAGEQFF.

This chain connects TRBV3-1 (or the pseudogene TRBV3-2) to TRBJ2-1; D might be TRBD2 (6 bases). With 1 base removed from V and 0 bases from J, the gap between germline ends came to 22 bases. The germline gives CDR1 LGHDT, CDR2 YNNKEL (reference sequence). The CDR3 spans 20 residues. In DNA form, the CDR3 reads TGTGCCAGCAGCCAAGGATGGGTGGTGGCAGCGGGCCACTCCTACAATGAGCAGTTCTTC. It translates to CASSQGWVVAAGHSYNEQFF.

V usage is TRBV28 and J usage is TRBJ1-2; 7 nucleotides line up with TRBD1. The CDR3 sequence is 14 residues long. Losses at the gene ends were 6 bases for V and 2 bases for J; bases not matched to a gene: 6. Germline V gene data show CDR1 as MDHEN and CDR2 as SYDVKM. Here the CDR3 DNA reads TGTGCCAGCAGCCTGACAGGGCTCAACTATGGCTACACCTTC. Protein: CASSLTGLNYGYTF.

V and J are TRBV12-3 or TRBV12-4 and TRBJ1-2; 7 bases line up with TRBD1. Trimming cost V 5 bases and J 2 bases; bases outside gene matches: 2. CDR3 length: 13 residues. Here the CDR3 DNA reads TGTGCCAGCAGTCCGACAGGGAACTATGGCTACACCTTC. Translating it yields CASSPTGNYGYTF.

V is TRBV5-1 and J is TRBJ1-3; D possibly corresponds to TRBD1 (6 bases). Per germline, CDR1 SGHRS and CDR2 YFSETQ. V was trimmed by 4 bases and J by 8 bases, leaving 13 bases between them. The CDR3 is 13 residues long. CDR3: CASSTGQRDTIYF. In nucleotides, the CDR3 is TGCGCCAGCAGCACCGGACAGAGGGACACCATATATTTT.

The rearrangement uses TRBV6-6 and TRBJ1-3; maybe TRBD1 (6 bases). This CDR3 is built from 15 residues. V shed 4 bases and J shed 0 bases, with 10 bases lying between them. Per the germline V gene, CDR1 is MNHNY and CDR2 is SVGAGI (reference sequence). CDR3 bases: TGTGCCAGCAGTTTTAGGGGGTTCTCTGGAAACACCATATATTTT. It codes for CASSFRGFSGNTIYF.

The chain combines TRBV14 with TRBJ1-2; D gene ambiguous. The CDR3 has 14 amino acids. Trimming removed 6 bases from V and 3 bases from J, with 14 bases in between. The V gene's germline CDR1 is SGHDN and CDR2 FVKESK. The CDR3 nucleotides read TGTGCCAGCAGTTCTAAGGCAGGTGACTATGGCTACACCTTC. Translation: CASSSKAGDYGYTF.

The chain couples TRBV19 to TRBJ1-5; D is perhaps TRBD1 (5 bases). V shed 7 bases and J shed 6 bases, with 19 bases lying between them. CDR1 is LNHDA and CDR2 is SQIVND in the germline V gene (reference sequence). There are 15 residues in the CDR3. The CDR3 sequence is CASTSEGNEGQPQHF. The CDR3 DNA reads as TGTGCCAGTACCTCGGAGGGGAACGAGGGTCAGCCCCAGCATTTT.

This chain uses TRBV2 with TRBJ1-1, with TRBD1 matching over 8 bases. The V gene end was trimmed by 7 bases and the J gene end by 0 bases; junction bases not matched to a gene: 1. The germline gives CDR1 SNHLY, CDR2 FYNNEI. The CDR3 loop spans 13 amino acids. The chain's CDR3 is CASTGGMNTEAFF. The CDR3 DNA reads TGTGCCAGCACAGGGGGCATGAACACTGAAGCTTTCTTT.

The rearrangement links TRBV18 to TRBJ1-6; no definite D call. V lost 3 bases, J lost 6 bases, and 24 bases lay in between. The V gene's germline CDR1 is KGHSH and CDR2 LQKENI. The CDR3 runs to 19 residues. The CDR3 reads CASSPSSDRPWLGNSPLHF. The CDR3 coding sequence is TGTGCCAGCTCACCCTCTTCTGACCGACCCTGGCTAGGTAATTCACCCCTCCACTTT.

V usage is TRBV10-3 and J usage is TRBJ2-1; possible D gene TRBD1, 5 bases. V gave up 0 bases and J gave up 14 bases, with 11 bases separating them. This CDR3 has 12 residues. Germline V lookup: CDR1 ENHRY, CDR2 SYGVKD. CDR3 region: CAISESGPGEFF. CDR3 DNA sequence: TGTGCCATCAGTGAGTCGGGGCCAGGAGAGTTCTTC.

The chain combines TRBV5-1 with TRBJ1-2; 7 positions agree with TRBD1. Germline assignment: CDR1 SGHRS and CDR2 YFSETQ. Trimming cost V 7 bases and J 4 bases; bases outside gene matches: 13. The CDR3 runs to 15 residues. The DNA for the CDR3 is TGCGCCAGCGGACCCAACCGGGACAGCTTCTATGGCTACACCTTC. Translating gives CASGPNRDSFYGYTF.

Only a few counts were recorded for this clone. The chain combines TRBV5-4 with TRBJ2-7; 7 bases match TRBD1. J was trimmed by 4 bases and V by 3 bases; bases with no gene match: 7. CDR3 length: 14 residues. Germline V gene sequence: CDR1 SGHNT, CDR2 YYREEE (reference sequence). Written as DNA, the CDR3 is TGTGCCAGCAGCTCCACAGGGGCGCGTTACGAGCAGTACTTC. Its translation: CASSSTGARYEQYF.

The chain is built from TRBV5-1 and TRBJ1-2; weak D call: TRBD1 (6 bases). This CDR3 has 16 residues. Trimming pared 0 bases from V and 2 bases from J, leaving 14 bases between. CDR1 is SGHRS and CDR2 is YFSETQ in the germline V gene. CDR3 bases: TGCGCCAGCAGCTTGGCCGCGGGGGACACCAACTATGGCTACACCTTC. Protein sequence: CASSLAAGDTNYGYTF. Together with reference TRBV5-1 and TRBJ1-2, the CDR3 gives the full variable domain: KAGVTQTPRYLIKTRGQQVTLSCSPISGHRSVSWYQQTPGQGLQFLFEYFSETQRNKGNFPGRFSGRQFSNSRSEMNVSTLELGDSALYLCASSLAAGDTNYGYTFGSGTRLTVV.

This rearrangement joins TRBV10-2 to TRBJ2-3, with TRBD2 identical over 7 bases. The CDR3 has 16 residues. The trim removed 4 bases at V and 4 bases at J, leaving 11 bases unmatched. Germline V gene lookup returns CDR1 WSHSY and CDR2 SAAADI. The CDR3 protein is CASSGGLAGEADTQYF. In nucleotides, the CDR3 is TGCGCCAGCAGTGGCGGATTGGCGGGAGAAGCAGATACGCAGTATTTT.

The chain joins TRBV27 to TRBJ2-7; 8 positions match TRBD2. CDR1 and CDR2 (germline): MNHEY, SMNVEV (reference sequence). Trimming cost V 5 bases and J 3 bases; bases outside gene matches: 12. The CDR3 consists of 16 residues. The CDR3 DNA is TGTGCCAGCAGTGCCCCTCCGGGACTAGTAGGCTACGAGCAGTACTTC. It translates to CASSAPPGLVGYEQYF.

CDR3: CASSEGRSPLHF. The CDR3 nucleotides are TGTGCCAGCAGCGAGGGTCGGTCACCCCTCCACTTT. This chain uses TRBV28 with TRBJ1-6; D remains ambiguous. Germline assignment: CDR1 MDHEN and CDR2 SYDVKM. The CDR3 has 12 residues. V was clipped by 6 bases and J by 10 bases, with 10 bases between them.

This clone was detected only a few times. The CDR3 protein is CASSPDRATEAFF. The CDR3 coding sequence is TGCGCCAGCAGCCCAGACAGGGCTACTGAAGCTTTCTTT. This sequence joins TRBV5-1 and TRBJ1-1; 7 positions agree with TRBD1. V lost 4 bases to trimming and J lost 5 bases; unmatched junction nucleotides: 5. The CDR3 is made up of 13 amino acids. Germline CDR1 SGHRS, CDR2 YFSETQ.